Shown below are 26 T cell receptor beta chains from a single sample sequenced in a study of radiation and T cells in renal cell carcinoma. Here immunoSEQ multiplex PCR was the method, and the copy in TCRdb shows in-frame clones only, minus some. The sample shows 160,000 or so clones, 80% to 90% of them seen only once. As for time point: blood 2 weeks post-SBRT. This sample's treatment: 15 Gy SBRT to primary tumor, nephrectomy 4 weeks later. Sequenced here: blood, sampled from a patient whose treatment included radiotherapy and nephrectomy. Receptors were obtained from a woman aged 45-60 years with renal cell carcinoma.

This clone was seen only a few times. One end of the junction varies from germline; a read error may be responsible. The chain combines TRBV7-7 with TRBJ2-1, with D possibly being TRBD2 (5 bases). This CDR3 has 14 amino acids. CDR1 SSHAT and CDR2 FNYEAQ come from the germline V gene (reference sequence). The CDR3: CASSLPGTYNEQFF. The CDR3 nucleotides are TGTGCTAGCAGCTTACCCGGGACCTACAATGAGCAGTTCTTC.

The chain links TRBV30 to TRBJ2-3; 12 bases fit TRBD2. The V gene end was trimmed by 4 bases and the J gene end by 4 bases; junction bases not matched to a gene: 6. There are 15 residues in the CDR3. Germline CDR1 GTSNPN, CDR2 SVGIG (reference sequence). The CDR3 nucleotides are TGTGCCTGGAACCGACTAGCGGGGGACTCAGATACGCAGTATTTT. It codes for CAWNRLAGDSDTQYF.

A note on this clone: The same CDR3 is also encoded by other DNA sequences in this sample. J is TRBJ2-3 and V is TRBV5-6; D is undetermined. Germline-derived CDR1 and CDR2 are SGHDT and YYEEEE. V was pared by 0 bases and J by 3 bases, with 8 bases between. There are 14 residues in the CDR3. The CDR3 region is CASSLGGSTDTQYF. The CDR3 DNA sequence: TGTGCCAGCAGCTTGGGGGGTTCTACAGATACGCAGTATTTT.

The CDR3 sequence: CASRAGLGTSGFNEQFF. CDR3 nucleotides: TGTGCCAGCAGGGCAGGGTTAGGGACTAGCGGGTTCAATGAGCAGTTCTTC. The V call is TRBV2, the J call TRBJ2-1; the match to TRBD2 covers 12 bases. The CDR3 runs to 17 residues. Unmatched junction bases numbered 12, after V lost 6 bases and J lost 6 bases. Germline V gene lookup returns CDR1 SNHLY and CDR2 FYNNEI. Full variable domain (remainder filled in from reference TRBV2 and TRBJ2-1): EPEVTQTPSHQVTQMGQEVILRCVPISNHLYFYWYRQILGQKVEFLVSFYNNEISEKSEIFDDQFSVERPDGSNFTLKIRSTKLEDSAMYFCASRAGLGTSGFNEQFFGPGTRLTVL.

This rearrangement joins TRBV4-3 to TRBJ1-5; D remains ambiguous. Germline V gene sequence: CDR1 LGHNA, CDR2 YSLEER. V lost 3 bases and J 7 bases, leaving 10 bases between the germline ends. This CDR3 spans 13 amino acids. In nucleotides, the CDR3 is TGCGCCAGCAGCCAGAGCACGGACCAGCCCCAGCATTTT. It encodes CASSQSTDQPQHF.

CDR3 nucleotides: TGTGCCAGCTCACCACCTGAGATTTGGGATCAGCCCCAGCATTTT. It specifies CASSPPEIWDQPQHF. The rearrangement uses TRBV18 and TRBJ1-5; D remains unclear. The CDR3 is 15 residues long. Trimming took 0 bases from V and 5 from J, leaving 11 bases between them. Germline V CDR1 and CDR2: KGHSH, LQKENI.

This rearrangement joins TRBV7-3 to TRBJ1-6; maybe TRBD1 (6 bases). There are 14 residues in the CDR3. The germline CDR1 and CDR2 sequences are SGHTA and FQGTGA. Trimming left V 6 bases short and J 9 bases short, with 15 bases between. The CDR3 protein is CASSRAGDGSPLHF. CDR3 sequence (DNA): TGTGCCAGCAGTCGGGCAGGGGATGGTTCACCCCTCCACTTT.

J is TRBJ2-3 and V is TRBV7-9; D is perhaps TRBD2 (7 bases). The CDR3 has 17 residues. In germline, CDR1 is SEHNR, CDR2 FQNEAQ (reference sequence). Trimming shortened V by 5 bases and J by 2 bases, and 20 bases separated the two germline ends. The CDR3 is CASSGGEGDGVTDTQYF. For the CDR3, the DNA is TGTGCCAGCAGCGGCGGGGAGGGGGATGGGGTCACAGATACGCAGTATTTT.

In this sample, this clone turned up once. The rearrangement links TRBV5-1 to TRBJ1-5; D call uncertain. Germline CDR1 SGHRS, CDR2 YFSETQ. This CDR3 region has 13 residues. The V gene lost 0 bases and the J gene lost 5 bases, with 6 bases spanning the gap. The CDR3 sequence: CASSLDVDQPQHF. The CDR3 region has the DNA TGCGCCAGCAGCTTGGATGTGGATCAGCCCCAGCATTTT.

This chain links TRBV19 with TRBJ1-2, with 7 positions matching TRBD1. Germline V gene sequence: CDR1 LNHDA, CDR2 SQIVND (reference sequence). Germline trimming cut 4 bases from V and 3 bases from J; bases unmatched to any gene: 8. This CDR3 comprises 15 residues. In DNA, the CDR3 is TGTGCCAGTAGTAGGGACAGCTCCCTTTACTATGGCTACACCTTC. This gives the protein CASSRDSSLYYGYTF. Filled out from reference TRBV19 and TRBJ1-2, the complete variable domain reads DGGITQSPKYLFRKEGQNVTLSCEQNLNHDAMYWYRQDPGQGLRLIYYSQIVNDFQKGDIAEGYSVSREKKESFPLTVTSAQKNPTAFYLCASSRDSSLYYGYTFGSGTRLTVV.

The chain employs TRBV4-1 and TRBJ1-2; D ambiguous. The V and J ends lost 4 bases and 0 bases respectively, with 12 bases between them. Looked up from germline, CDR1 is MGHRA and CDR2 is YSYEKL. The CDR3 spans 15 residues. CDR3 amino acids: CASSLGIRANYGYTF. CDR3 in DNA: TGCGCCAGCAGCCTGGGTATTAGGGCTAACTATGGCTACACCTTC.

The genes are TRBV6-5 and TRBJ1-1; 8 bases align to TRBD1. Germline loops: CDR1 MNHEY, CDR2 SVGAGI. The length of the CDR3 is 14 residues. With 4 bases clipped from V and 8 bases from J, the junction kept 9 bases outside the gene matches. CDR3 loop: CASSSSGTGGEAFF. CDR3 DNA: TGTGCCAGCAGTTCCTCCGGGACAGGAGGGGAAGCTTTCTTT.

A word on this clone: The junction departs from germline at one end; a sequencing error may be responsible. V and J are TRBV12-5 and TRBJ1-5; TRBD1 might be the D (5 bases). Germline V gene lookup returns CDR1 LGHNT and CDR2 FRNRAP. CDR3 size: 13 residues. CDR3 sequence: CASGLGELGPQHF. Here the CDR3 DNA reads TGTGCTAGCGGTTTGGGGGAATTGGGGCCCCAGCATTTT.

The gene calls are TRBV7-8 and TRBJ2-6, with TRBD1 identical over 7 bases. This CDR3 is built from 15 residues. The germline V gene encodes CDR1 SGHVS and CDR2 FQNEAQ. V lost 5 bases to trimming and J lost 4 bases; unmatched junction nucleotides: 5. This chain's CDR3 is CASSAGTAGANVLTF. The DNA for the CDR3 is TGTGCCAGCAGCGCAGGGACAGCCGGGGCCAACGTCCTGACTTTC.

The gene calls are TRBV25-1 and TRBJ1-5, with D possibly matching TRBD1 (5 bases). Germline V gene sequence: CDR1 MGHDK, CDR2 SYGVNS. Trimming removed 7 bases from V and 4 bases from J, with 14 bases in between. The CDR3 length is 14 residues. The CDR3 loop is CASTGRGWNQPQHF. In DNA form, the CDR3 reads TGTGCCAGCACCGGGCGGGGGTGGAATCAGCCCCAGCATTTT. Looking up the rest from reference TRBV25-1 and TRBJ1-5 gives the full variable domain: EADIYQTPRYLVIGTGKKITLECSQTMGHDKMYWYQQDPGMELHLIHYSYGVNSTEKGDLSSESTVSRIRTEHFPLTLESARPSHTSQYLCASTGRGWNQPQHFGDGTRLSIL.

This clone came up once. The V gene is TRBV6-5, the J gene TRBJ2-3; tentatively, D is TRBD1 (5 bases). CDR3 length: 16 residues. Germline CDR1 reads MNHEY; CDR2 reads SVGAGI. V lost 2 bases and J lost 0, with 12 bases in between. The CDR3 sequence: CASSYLTGVSTDTQYF. CDR3 DNA: TGTGCCAGCAGTTACCTCACAGGAGTTAGCACAGATACGCAGTATTTT.

The J gene is TRBJ2-2, the V gene TRBV7-2; no clear D gene. From germline, CDR1 is SGHTA and CDR2 FQGNSA. This CDR3 is 15 amino acids long. V lost 1 base to trimming and J lost 0 bases, with 6 bases between them. The chain's CDR3 is CASSLGFANTGELFF. For the CDR3, the DNA is TGTGCCAGCAGCTTAGGTTTCGCGAACACCGGGGAGCTGTTTTTT.

The chain joins TRBV5-1 to TRBJ1-2; 9 bases fit TRBD1. The CDR3 has 14 residues. The germline gives CDR1 SGHRS, CDR2 YFSETQ. V lost 0 bases, J lost 6 bases, and 3 bases stayed unmatched. CDR3 residues: CASSLDRQGDGYTF. The CDR3 nucleotides are TGCGCCAGCAGCTTGGACCGACAGGGGGATGGCTACACCTTC.

The CDR3 sequence: CASSRSGGRETQYF. CDR3 DNA sequence: TGTGCCAGCAGTCGTAGCGGGGGCAGGGAGACCCAGTACTTC. The chain uses TRBV6-6 and TRBJ2-5, with 9 bases lining up with TRBD2. The CDR3 spans 14 residues. V shed 5 bases and J 5 bases; nucleotides not matched to a gene: 6. CDR1 MNHNY and CDR2 SVGAGI come from the germline V gene (reference sequence).

The V call is TRBV6-5, the J call TRBJ1-2; 7 bases are shared with TRBD1. J lost 4 bases, V lost 5 bases, and 4 bases had no gene match. From germline, CDR1 is MNHEY and CDR2 SVGAGI. CDR3 length equals 13 residues. CDR3 in amino acids: CASSTRQGYGYTF. The CDR3 nucleotides are TGTGCCAGCAGTACCCGACAGGGCTATGGCTACACCTTC.

This chain joins TRBV6-1 and TRBJ2-3; 8 bases line up with TRBD2. CDR1 is MNHNS, CDR2 SASEGT, per germline. The CDR3 is 15 residues long. Trimming took 9 bases from V and 2 from J; bases not matched to a gene: 10. Written as DNA, the CDR3 is TGTGCCAGTACTCCGGGACTAGGTCTCACAGATACGCAGTATTTT. It yields the protein CASTPGLGLTDTQYF.

In regard to this clone: In the same sample, other DNA sequences code for this CDR3. V and J are TRBV4-3 and TRBJ1-2; possible D gene TRBD1, 5 bases. The V end was cut by 3 bases, the J end by 2 bases, with 13 bases between. The CDR3 sequence is 15 residues long. Germline CDR1 and CDR2: LGHNA and YSLEER. CDR3 sequence: CASSQSGTGNYGYTF. The CDR3 DNA follows: TGCGCCAGCAGCCAGTCCGGGACGGGGAACTATGGCTACACCTTC.

The rearrangement links TRBV7-9 to TRBJ1-5; 10 bases align to TRBD1. CDR3 length: 16 amino acids. The J segment lost 0 bases and the V segment lost 5 bases, leaving 4 bases of the junction unmatched. CDR1 SEHNR and CDR2 FQNEAQ come from the germline V gene (reference sequence). CDR3 nucleotide sequence: TGTGCCAGCAGCCGAGGGACAGGGGCTAGCAATCAGCCCCAGCATTTT. Its translation is CASSRGTGASNQPQHF. Variable domain in full (rest from reference TRBV7-9 and TRBJ1-5): DTGVSQNPRHKITKRGQNVTFRCDPISEHNRLYWYRQTLGQGPEFLTYFQNEAQLEKSRLLSDRFSAERPKGSFSTLEIQRTEQGDSAMYLCASSRGTGASNQPQHFGDGTRLSIL.

This chain connects TRBV7-9 to TRBJ2-3, with D unclear. The CDR3 runs to 14 residues. Germline V gene lookup returns CDR1 SEHNR and CDR2 FQNEAQ (reference sequence). V was shortened by 5 bases and J by 5 bases, with 14 bases between the two germline ends. Here the CDR3 DNA reads TGTGCCAGCAGCCCCCAAAAGGGTCTAGATACGCAGTATTTT. It translates to CASSPQKGLDTQYF. The full variable domain, in which reference TRBV7-9 and TRBJ2-3 provide the parts outside the CDR3, is DTGVSQNPRHKITKRGQNVTFRCDPISEHNRLYWYRQTLGQGPEFLTYFQNEAQLEKSRLLSDRFSAERPKGSFSTLEIQRTEQGDSAMYLCASSPQKGLDTQYFGPGTRLTVL.

The chain uses TRBV7-9 and TRBJ1-3; the match to TRBD1 covers 7 bases. The V gene's germline CDR1 is SEHNR and CDR2 FQNEAQ (reference sequence). V shed 10 bases and J 0 bases; nucleotides not matched to a gene: 12. The CDR3 spans 16 residues. The DNA for the CDR3 is TGTGCCACAACACTCCCGGGACAGAGCTCTGGAAACACCATATATTTT. Amino acid sequence: CATTLPGQSSGNTIYF.

The J gene is TRBJ2-2, the V gene TRBV19; no definite D call. V was trimmed by 9 bases and J by 13 bases, leaving 21 bases between them. The CDR3 is made up of 13 amino acids. Germline assignment: CDR1 LNHDA and CDR2 SQIVND (reference sequence). CDR3 amino acids: CASTTRHIRWLFF. The CDR3 nucleotides read TGTGCCAGCACTACGAGACACATCCGGTGGCTGTTTTTT.